These T cell receptor beta chains were read from a single sample in a study of blood T cell repertoires in COVID-19. The assay was immunoSEQ multiplex PCR, and TCRdb's table has in-frame clones only and misses some. This sample yields some 190,000 clones, of which 75% to 85% are seen a single time; 4.3% belongs to the top ten. The sequenced sample was PBMCs or T cells enriched from blood (not recorded which). The receptors originated from a man aged 25-45 years with acute COVID-19. CDR3s leave out the opening cysteine and the closing phenylalanine or tryptophan.

10	TRBV14	TRBJ2-5	ASSHDRNPQY
12	TRBV2	TRBJ2-5	ASSGGGARETQY
12	TRBV10-3	TRBJ2-2	ATLGTGVAGELF
10	TRBV5-5	TRBJ1-4	ASSFGIEKLF
15	TRBV14	TRBJ1-2	ASSQDVRQGAGYGYT
11	TRBV6-5	TRBJ1-1	ASILDRATEAF
12	TRBV7-9	TRBJ1-6	ASSLAATNSPLH
11	TRBV19	TRBJ2-7	ASSFLQGHEQY
12	TRBV18	TRBJ2-1	ASSPGQGYNEQF
14	TRBV7-2	TRBJ1-6	ASSLGRGPRNSPLH
12	TRBV9	TRBJ1-6	ASSVASLNSPLH
10	TRBV29-1	TRBJ1-1	SDGTGGTEAF
11	TRBV29-1	TRBJ1-6	SVKTGSTSPLH
14	TRBV7-6	TRBJ2-4	ASSSSSGGAGNIQY
13	TRBV5-1	TRBJ1-4	ASRDQQGFNEKLF
11	TRBV28	TRBJ1-2	ASRPDRLYGYT
12	TRBV4-1	TRBJ2-3	ASSPGAHSDTQY
12	TRBV4-2	TRBJ2-7	ASSPDRGSYEQY